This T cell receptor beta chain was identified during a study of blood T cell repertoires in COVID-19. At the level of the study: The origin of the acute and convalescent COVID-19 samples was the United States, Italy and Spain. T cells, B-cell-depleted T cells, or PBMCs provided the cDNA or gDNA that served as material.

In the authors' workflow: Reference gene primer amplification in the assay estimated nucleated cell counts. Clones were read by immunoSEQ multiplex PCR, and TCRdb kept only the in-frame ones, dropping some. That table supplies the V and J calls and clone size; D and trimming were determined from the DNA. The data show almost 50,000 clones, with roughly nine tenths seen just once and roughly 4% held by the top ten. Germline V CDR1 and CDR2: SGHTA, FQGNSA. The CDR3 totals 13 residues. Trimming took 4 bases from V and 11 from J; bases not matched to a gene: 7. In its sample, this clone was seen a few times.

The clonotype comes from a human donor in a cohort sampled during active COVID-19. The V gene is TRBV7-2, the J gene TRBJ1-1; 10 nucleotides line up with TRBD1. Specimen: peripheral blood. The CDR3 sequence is CASSYDRGRVAFF. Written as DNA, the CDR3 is TGTGCCAGCAGCTACGACAGGGGGCGTGTTGCTTTCTTT.